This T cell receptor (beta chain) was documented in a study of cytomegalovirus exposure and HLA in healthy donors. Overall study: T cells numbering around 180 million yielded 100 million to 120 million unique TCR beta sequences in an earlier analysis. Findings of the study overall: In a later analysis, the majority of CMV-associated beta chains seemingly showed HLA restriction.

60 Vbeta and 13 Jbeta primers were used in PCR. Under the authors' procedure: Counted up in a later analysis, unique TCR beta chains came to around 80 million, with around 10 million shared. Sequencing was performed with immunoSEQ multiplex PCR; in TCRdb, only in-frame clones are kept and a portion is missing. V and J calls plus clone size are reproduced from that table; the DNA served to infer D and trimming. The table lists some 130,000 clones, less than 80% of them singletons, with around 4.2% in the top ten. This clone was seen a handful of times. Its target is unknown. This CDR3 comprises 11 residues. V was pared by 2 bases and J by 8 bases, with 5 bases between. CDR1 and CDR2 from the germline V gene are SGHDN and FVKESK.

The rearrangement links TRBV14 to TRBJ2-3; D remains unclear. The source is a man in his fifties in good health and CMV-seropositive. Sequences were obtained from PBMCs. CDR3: CASSQQATQYF. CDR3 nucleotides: TGTGCCAGCAGCCAACAAGCTACGCAGTATTTT.